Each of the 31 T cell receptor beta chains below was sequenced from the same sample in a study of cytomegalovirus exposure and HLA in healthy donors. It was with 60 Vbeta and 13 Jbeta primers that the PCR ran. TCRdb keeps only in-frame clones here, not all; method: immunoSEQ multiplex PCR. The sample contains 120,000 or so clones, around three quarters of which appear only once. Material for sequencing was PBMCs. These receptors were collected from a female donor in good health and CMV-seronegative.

As DNA, the CDR3 is TGCGCCAGCAGGGCGACAGGGGATAATTCACCCCTCCACTTT. Translated: CASRATGDNSPLHF. The chain couples TRBV5-1 to TRBJ1-6; TRBD1 matches 8 bases. The CDR3 totals 14 residues. CDR1 is SGHRS, CDR2 YFSETQ, per germline. Trimming cost V 5 bases and J 5 bases; bases outside gene matches: 3.

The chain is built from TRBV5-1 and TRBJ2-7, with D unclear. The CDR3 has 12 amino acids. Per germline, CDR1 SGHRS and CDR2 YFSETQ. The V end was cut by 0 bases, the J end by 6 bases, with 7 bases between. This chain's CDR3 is CASSLVGSEQYF. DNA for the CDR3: TGCGCCAGCAGCTTGGTCGGGTCCGAGCAGTACTTC.

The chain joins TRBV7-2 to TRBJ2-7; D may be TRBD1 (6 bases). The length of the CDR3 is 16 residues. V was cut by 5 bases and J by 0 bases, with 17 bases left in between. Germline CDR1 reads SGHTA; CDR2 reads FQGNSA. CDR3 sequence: CASSPGQGWASYEQYF. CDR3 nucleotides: TGTGCCAGCAGCCCTGGGCAGGGGTGGGCCTCCTACGAGCAGTACTTC.

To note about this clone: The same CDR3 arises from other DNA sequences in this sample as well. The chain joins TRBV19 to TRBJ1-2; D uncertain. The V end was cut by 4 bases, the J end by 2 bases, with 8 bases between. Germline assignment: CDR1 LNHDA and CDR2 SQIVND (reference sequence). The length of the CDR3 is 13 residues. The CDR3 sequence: CASSRTENYGYTF. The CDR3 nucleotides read TGTGCCAGTAGTAGAACCGAGAACTATGGCTACACCTTC.

CDR3 DNA sequence: TGCGCCAGCAGTTACAGGGGATACAATGAGCAGTTCTTC. Protein: CASSYRGYNEQFF. This chain uses TRBV5-1 with TRBJ2-1; the match to TRBD1 covers 7 bases. Germline loops: CDR1 SGHRS, CDR2 YFSETQ. This CDR3 is built from 13 residues. The trim removed 5 bases at V and 4 bases at J, leaving 3 bases unmatched.

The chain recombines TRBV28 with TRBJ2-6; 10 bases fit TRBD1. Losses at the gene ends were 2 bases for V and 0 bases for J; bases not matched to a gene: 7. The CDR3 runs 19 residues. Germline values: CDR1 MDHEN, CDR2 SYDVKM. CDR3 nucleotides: TGTGCCAGCAGTTTAGGTTTGGGACAGGGGCTCTCTGGGGCCAACGTCCTGACTTTC. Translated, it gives CASSLGLGQGLSGANVLTF.

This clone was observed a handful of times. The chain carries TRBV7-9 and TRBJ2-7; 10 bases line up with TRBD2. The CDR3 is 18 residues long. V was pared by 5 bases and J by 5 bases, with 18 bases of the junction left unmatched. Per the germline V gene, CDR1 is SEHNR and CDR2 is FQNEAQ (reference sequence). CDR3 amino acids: CASSPGGAGGPSGNEQYF. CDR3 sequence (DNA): TGTGCCAGCAGCCCCGGGGGAGCGGGAGGGCCCTCGGGAAACGAGCAGTACTTC.

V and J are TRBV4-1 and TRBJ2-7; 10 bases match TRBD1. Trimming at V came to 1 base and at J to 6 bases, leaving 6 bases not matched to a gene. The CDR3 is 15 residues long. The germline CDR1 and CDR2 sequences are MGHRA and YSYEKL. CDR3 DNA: TGCGCCAGCAGCCAAGTGGGGACAGGGGCTGTCGAGCAGTACTTC. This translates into CASSQVGTGAVEQYF.

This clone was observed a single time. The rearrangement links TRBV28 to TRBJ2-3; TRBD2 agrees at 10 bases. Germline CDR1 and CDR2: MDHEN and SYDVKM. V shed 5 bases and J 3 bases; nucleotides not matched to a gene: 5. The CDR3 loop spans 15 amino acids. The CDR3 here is CASSLAGVITDTQYF. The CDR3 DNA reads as TGTGCCAGCAGTCTAGCGGGAGTGATAACAGATACGCAGTATTTT. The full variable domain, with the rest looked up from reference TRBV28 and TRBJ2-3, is DVKVTQSSRYLVKRTGEKVFLECVQDMDHENMFWYRQDPGLGLRLIYFSYDVKMKEKGDIPEGYSVSREKKERFSLILESASTNQTSMYLCASSLAGVITDTQYFGPGTRLTVL.

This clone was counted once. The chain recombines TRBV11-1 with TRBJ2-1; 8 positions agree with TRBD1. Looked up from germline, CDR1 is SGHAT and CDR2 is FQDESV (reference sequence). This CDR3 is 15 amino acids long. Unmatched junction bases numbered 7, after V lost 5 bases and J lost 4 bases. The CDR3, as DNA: TGTGCCAGCAGCGCAGACAGGGGTAAATACAATGAGCAGTTCTTC. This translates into CASSADRGKYNEQFF.

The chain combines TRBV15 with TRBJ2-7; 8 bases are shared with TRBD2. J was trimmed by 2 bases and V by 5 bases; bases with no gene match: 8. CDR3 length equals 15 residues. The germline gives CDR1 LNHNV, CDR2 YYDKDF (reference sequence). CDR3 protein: CATSDLRSGTYEQYF. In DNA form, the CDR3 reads TGTGCCACCAGCGACCTCCGTAGCGGGACCTACGAGCAGTACTTC.

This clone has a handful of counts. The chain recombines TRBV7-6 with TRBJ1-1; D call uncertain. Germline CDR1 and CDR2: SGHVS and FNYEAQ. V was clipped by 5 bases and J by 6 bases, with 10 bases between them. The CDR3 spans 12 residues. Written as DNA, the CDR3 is TGTGCCAGCAGCCTCGTGGGCGCTGAAGCTTTCTTT. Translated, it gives CASSLVGAEAFF. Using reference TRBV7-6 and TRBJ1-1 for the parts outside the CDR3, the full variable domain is GAGVSQSPRYKVTKRGQDVALRCDPISGHVSLYWYRQALGQGPEFLTYFNYEAQQDKSGLPNDRFSAERPEGSISTLTIQRTEQRDSAMYRCASSLVGAEAFFGQGTRLTVV.

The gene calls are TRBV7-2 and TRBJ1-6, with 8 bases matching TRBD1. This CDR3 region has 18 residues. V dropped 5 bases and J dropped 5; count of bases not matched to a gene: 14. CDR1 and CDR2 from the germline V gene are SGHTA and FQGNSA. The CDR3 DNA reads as TGTGCCAGCAGCGTAAGAAGAGTTCAGGGGGCTGATAATTCACCCCTCCACTTT. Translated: CASSVRRVQGADNSPLHF.

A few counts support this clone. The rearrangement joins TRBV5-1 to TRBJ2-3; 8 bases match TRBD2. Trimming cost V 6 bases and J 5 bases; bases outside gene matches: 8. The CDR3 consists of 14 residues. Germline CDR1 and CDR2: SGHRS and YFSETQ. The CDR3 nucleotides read TGCGCCAGCACCTCGGGGGGGGCGGAAGATACGCAGTATTTT. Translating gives CASTSGGAEDTQYF.

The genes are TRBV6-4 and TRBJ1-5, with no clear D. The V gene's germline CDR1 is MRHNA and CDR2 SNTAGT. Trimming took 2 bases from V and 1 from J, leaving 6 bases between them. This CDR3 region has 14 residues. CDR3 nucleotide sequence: TGTGCCAGCAGTGACGCGAGGAGCAATCAGCCCCAGCATTTT. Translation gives CASSDARSNQPQHF.

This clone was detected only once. CDR3 sequence reads: CAISLGGSYEQYF. Written as DNA, the CDR3 is TGTGCCATCAGTTTAGGGGGTTCCTACGAGCAGTACTTC. The chain couples TRBV10-3 to TRBJ2-7; weak D call: TRBD1 (6 bases). CDR1 is ENHRY and CDR2 is SYGVKD in the germline V gene. CDR3 length: 13 residues. The ends were cut back, 5 bases at V and 1 base at J, with 9 bases in the middle.

CDR3 residues: CSVEDTGDRLGAFF. CDR3 sequence (DNA): TGCAGCGTTGAGGATACGGGAGACAGACTCGGGGCTTTCTTT. J is TRBJ1-1 and V is TRBV29-1, with D tentatively TRBD1 (5 bases). Trimming left V 3 bases short and J 11 bases short, with 22 bases between. The CDR3 has 14 residues. CDR1 SQVTM and CDR2 ANQGSEA come from the germline V gene.

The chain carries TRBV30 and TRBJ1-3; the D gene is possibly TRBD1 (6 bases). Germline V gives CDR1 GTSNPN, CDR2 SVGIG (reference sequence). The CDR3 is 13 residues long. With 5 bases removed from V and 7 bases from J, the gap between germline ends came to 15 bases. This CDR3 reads CAWEQGSWNTIYF. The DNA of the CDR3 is TGTGCCTGGGAACAGGGTAGTTGGAACACCATATATTTT. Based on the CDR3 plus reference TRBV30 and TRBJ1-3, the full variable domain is SQTIHQWPATLVQPVGSPLSLECTVEGTSNPNLYWYRQAAGRGLQLLFYSVGIGQISSEVPQNLSASRPQDRQFILSSKKLLLSDSGFYLCAWEQGSWNTIYFGEGSWLTVV.

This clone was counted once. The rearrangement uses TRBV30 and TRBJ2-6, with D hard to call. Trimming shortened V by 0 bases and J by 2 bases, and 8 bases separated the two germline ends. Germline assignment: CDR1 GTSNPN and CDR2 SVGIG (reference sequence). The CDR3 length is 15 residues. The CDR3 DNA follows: TGTGCCTGGAGTGTACTCTTAACTGGGGCCAACGTCCTGACTTTC. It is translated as CAWSVLLTGANVLTF.

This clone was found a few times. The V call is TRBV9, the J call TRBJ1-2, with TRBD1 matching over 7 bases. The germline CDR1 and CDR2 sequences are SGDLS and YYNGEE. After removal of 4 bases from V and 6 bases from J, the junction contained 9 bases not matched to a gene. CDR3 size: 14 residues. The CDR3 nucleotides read TGTGCCAGCAGCACCTACAGGGGCTATCATGGCTACACCTTC. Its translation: CASSTYRGYHGYTF.

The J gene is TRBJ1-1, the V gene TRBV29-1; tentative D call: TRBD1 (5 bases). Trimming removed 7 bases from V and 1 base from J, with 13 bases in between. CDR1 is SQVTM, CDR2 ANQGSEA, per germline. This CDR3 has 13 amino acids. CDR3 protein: CSATRVTNTEAFF. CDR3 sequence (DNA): TGCAGCGCAACCAGGGTTACGAACACTGAAGCTTTCTTT.

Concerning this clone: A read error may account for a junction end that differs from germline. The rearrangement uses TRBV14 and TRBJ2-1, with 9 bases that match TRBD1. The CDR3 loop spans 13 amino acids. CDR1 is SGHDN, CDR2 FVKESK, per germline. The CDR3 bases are TGTGCCAGCAGCCGGGGGGACAGGGCGCTCTTCATCTTC. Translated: CASSRGDRALFIF.

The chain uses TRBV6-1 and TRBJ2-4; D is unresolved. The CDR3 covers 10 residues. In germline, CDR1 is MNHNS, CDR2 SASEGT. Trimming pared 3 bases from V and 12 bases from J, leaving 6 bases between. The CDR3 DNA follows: TGTGCCAGCAGTGAGGGCAGTCAGTACTTC. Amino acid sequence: CASSEGSQYF.

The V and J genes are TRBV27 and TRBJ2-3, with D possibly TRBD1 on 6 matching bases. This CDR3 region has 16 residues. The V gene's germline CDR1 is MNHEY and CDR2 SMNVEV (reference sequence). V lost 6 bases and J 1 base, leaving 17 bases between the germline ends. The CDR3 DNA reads TGTGCCAGCAGACAGGGTAGTTTGGTGGGCACAGATACGCAGTATTTT. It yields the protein CASRQGSLVGTDTQYF.

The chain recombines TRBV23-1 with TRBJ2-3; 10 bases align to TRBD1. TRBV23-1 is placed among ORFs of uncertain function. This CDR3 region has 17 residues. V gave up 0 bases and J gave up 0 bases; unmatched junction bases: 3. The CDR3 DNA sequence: TGCGCCAGCAGTCAATCCGGGACAGGGGATAGCACAGATACGCAGTATTTT. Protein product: CASSQSGTGDSTDTQYF.

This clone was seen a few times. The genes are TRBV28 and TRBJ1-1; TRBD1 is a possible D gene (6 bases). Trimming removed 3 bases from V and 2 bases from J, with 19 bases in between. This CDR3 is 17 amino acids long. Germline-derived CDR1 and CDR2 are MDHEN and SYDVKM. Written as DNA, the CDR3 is TGTGCCAGCAGTTTCGCCCCCGAGACAGGATACAACACTGAAGCTTTCTTT. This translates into CASSFAPETGYNTEAFF.

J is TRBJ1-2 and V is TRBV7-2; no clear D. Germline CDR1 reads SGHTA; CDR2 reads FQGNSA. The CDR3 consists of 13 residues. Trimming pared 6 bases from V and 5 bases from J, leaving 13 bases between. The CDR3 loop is CASSGPTGYGYTF. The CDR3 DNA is TGTGCCAGCAGTGGGCCGACGGGGTATGGCTACACCTTC.

Written as DNA, the CDR3 is TGTGCCAGCAGCGTAGAAGGAGGTGCTAACTATGGCTACACCTTC. Translating it yields CASSVEGGANYGYTF. V usage is TRBV9 and J usage is TRBJ1-2; no definite D call. The germline V gene has CDR1 SGDLS and CDR2 YYNGEE. This CDR3 is built from 15 residues. The V end was cut by 0 bases, the J end by 0 bases, with 9 bases between.

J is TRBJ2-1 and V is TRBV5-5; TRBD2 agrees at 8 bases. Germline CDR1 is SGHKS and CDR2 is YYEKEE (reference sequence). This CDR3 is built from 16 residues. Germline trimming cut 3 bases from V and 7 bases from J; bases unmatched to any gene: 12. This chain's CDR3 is CASSSSPQAGVNEQFF. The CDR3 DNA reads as TGTGCCAGCAGCTCATCCCCCCAAGCGGGAGTTAATGAGCAGTTCTTC.

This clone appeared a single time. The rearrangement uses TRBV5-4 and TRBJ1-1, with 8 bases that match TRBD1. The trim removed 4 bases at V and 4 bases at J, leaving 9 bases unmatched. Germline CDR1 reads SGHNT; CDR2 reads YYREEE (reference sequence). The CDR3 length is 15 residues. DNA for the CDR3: TGTGCCAGCAGCCCTGGACAGGGAAGGAGCACTGAAGCTTTCTTT. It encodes CASSPGQGRSTEAFF.

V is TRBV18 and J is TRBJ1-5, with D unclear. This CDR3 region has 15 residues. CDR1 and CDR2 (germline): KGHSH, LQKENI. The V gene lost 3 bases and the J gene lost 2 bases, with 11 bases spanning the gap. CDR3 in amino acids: CASSPERKRNQPQHF. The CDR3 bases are TGTGCCAGCTCACCCGAGAGGAAGCGCAATCAGCCCCAGCATTTT. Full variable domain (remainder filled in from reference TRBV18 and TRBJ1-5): NAGVMQNPRHLVRRRGQEARLRCSPMKGHSHVYWYRQLPEEGLKFMVYLQKENIIDESGMPKERFSAEFPKEGPSILRIQQVVRGDSAAYFCASSPERKRNQPQHFGDGTRLSIL.